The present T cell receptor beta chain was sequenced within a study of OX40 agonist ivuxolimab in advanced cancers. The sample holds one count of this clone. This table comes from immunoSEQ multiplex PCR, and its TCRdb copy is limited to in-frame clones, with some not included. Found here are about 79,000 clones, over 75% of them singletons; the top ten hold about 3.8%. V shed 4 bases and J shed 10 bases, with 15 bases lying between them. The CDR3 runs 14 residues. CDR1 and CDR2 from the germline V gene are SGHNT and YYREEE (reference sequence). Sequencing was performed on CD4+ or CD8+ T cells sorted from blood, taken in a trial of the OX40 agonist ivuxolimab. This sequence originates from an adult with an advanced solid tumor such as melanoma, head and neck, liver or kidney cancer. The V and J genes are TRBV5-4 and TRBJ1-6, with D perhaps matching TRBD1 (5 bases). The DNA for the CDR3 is TGTGCCAGCAGCGAGACGGGGGGTAAATCACCCCTCCACTTT. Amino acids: CASSETGGKSPLHF.